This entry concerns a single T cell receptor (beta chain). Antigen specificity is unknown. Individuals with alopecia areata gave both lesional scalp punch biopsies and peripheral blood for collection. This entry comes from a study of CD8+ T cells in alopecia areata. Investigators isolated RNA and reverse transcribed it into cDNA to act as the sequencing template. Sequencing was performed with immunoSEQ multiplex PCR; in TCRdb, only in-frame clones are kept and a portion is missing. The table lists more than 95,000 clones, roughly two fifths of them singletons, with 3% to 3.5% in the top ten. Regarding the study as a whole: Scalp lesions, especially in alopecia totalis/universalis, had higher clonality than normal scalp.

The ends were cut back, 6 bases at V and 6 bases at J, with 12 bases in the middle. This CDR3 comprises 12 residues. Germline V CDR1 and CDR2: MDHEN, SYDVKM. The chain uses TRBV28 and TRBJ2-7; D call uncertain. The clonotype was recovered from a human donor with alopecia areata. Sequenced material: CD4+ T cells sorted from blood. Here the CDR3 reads CASRTPAGEQYF. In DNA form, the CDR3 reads TGTGCCAGCAGAACTCCAGCCGGCGAGCAGTACTTC.